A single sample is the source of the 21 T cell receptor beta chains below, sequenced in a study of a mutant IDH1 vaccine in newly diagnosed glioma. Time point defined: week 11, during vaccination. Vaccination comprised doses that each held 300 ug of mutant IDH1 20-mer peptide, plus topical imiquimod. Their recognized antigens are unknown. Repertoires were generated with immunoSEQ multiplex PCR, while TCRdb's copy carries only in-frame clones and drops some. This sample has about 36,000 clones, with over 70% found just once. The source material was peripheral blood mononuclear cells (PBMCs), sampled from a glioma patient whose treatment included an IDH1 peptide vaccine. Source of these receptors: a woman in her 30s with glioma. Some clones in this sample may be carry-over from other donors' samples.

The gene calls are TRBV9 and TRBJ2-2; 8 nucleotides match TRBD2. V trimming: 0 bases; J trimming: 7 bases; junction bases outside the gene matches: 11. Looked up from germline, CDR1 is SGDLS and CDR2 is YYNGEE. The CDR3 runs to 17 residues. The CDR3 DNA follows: TGTGCCAGCAGCGTAGGAGGGAGCGGGAGAGAGGGCGGGGAGCTGTTTTTT. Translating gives CASSVGGSGREGGELFF.

The CDR3 DNA sequence: TGCGCCAGCAGCTTGAACATGGAGCAGTACTTC. Protein product: CASSLNMEQYF. This chain uses TRBV5-1 with TRBJ2-7; D unresolved. This CDR3 region has 11 residues. CDR1 and CDR2 from the germline V gene are SGHRS and YFSETQ. V was trimmed by 1 base and J by 7 bases, leaving 6 bases between them.

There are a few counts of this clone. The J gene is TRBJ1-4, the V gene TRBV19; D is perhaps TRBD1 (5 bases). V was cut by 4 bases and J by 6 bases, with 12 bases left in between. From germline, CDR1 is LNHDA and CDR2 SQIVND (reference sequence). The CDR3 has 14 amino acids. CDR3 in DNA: TGTGCCAGTAGTAGAGGGAGGGACGATGAAAAACTGTTTTTT. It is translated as CASSRGRDDEKLFF.

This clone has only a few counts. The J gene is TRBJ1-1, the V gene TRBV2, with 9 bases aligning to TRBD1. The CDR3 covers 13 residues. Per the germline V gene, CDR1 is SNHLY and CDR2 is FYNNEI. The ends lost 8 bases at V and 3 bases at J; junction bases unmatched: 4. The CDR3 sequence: CASGRTGDTEAFF. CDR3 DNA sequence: TGTGCCAGCGGTCGGACAGGGGACACTGAAGCTTTCTTT. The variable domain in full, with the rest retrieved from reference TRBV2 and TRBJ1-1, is EPEVTQTPSHQVTQMGQEVILRCVPISNHLYFYWYRQILGQKVEFLVSFYNNEISEKSEIFDDQFSVERPDGSNFTLKIRSTKLEDSAMYFCASGRTGDTEAFFGQGTRLTVV.

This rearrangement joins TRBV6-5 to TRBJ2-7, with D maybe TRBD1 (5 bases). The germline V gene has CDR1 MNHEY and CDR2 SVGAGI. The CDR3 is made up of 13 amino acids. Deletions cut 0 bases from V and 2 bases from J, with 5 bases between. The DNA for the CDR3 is TGTGCCAGCAGTTACTCGGGGCCCTACGAGCAGTACTTC. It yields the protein CASSYSGPYEQYF.

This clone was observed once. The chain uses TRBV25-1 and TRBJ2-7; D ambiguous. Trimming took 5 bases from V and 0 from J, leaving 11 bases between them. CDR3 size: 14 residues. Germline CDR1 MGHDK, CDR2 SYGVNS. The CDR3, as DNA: TGTGCCAGCAGTCAGGACCGACTCTCCTACGAGCAGTACTTC. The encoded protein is CASSQDRLSYEQYF.

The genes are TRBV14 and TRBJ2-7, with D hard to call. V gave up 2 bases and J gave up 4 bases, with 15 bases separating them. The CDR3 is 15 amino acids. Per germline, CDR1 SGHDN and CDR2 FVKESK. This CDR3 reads CASSQFLTVGYEQYF. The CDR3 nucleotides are TGTGCCAGCAGCCAATTCCTCACGGTTGGTTACGAGCAGTACTTC.

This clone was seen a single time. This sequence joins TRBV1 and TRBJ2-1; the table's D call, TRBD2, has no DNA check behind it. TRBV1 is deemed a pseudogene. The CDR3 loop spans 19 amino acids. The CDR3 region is CTSSQDKLAGIFTPNEQFF. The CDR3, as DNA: TGCACCAGCAGCCAAGATAAGCTAGCGGGAATCTTCACCCCCAATGAGCAGTTCTTC.

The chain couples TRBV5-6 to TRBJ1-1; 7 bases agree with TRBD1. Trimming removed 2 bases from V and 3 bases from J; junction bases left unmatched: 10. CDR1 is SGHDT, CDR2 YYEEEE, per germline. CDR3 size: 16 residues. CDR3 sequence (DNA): TGTGCCAGCAGCTTCCGGGACAGAATTACTTACACTGAAGCTTTCTTT. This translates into CASSFRDRITYTEAFF.

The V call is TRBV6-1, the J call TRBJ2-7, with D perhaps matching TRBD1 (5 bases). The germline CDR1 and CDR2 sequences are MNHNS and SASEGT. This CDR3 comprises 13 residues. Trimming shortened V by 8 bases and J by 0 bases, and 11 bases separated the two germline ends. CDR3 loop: CASDSPVSYEQYF. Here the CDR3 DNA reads TGTGCCAGCGACAGCCCAGTCTCCTACGAGCAGTACTTC.

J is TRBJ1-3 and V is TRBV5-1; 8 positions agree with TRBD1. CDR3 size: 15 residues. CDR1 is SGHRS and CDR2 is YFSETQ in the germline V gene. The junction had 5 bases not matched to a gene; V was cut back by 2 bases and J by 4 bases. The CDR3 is CASSFQGARGNTIYF. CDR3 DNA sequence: TGCGCCAGCAGCTTTCAGGGGGCGAGGGGAAACACCATATATTTT.

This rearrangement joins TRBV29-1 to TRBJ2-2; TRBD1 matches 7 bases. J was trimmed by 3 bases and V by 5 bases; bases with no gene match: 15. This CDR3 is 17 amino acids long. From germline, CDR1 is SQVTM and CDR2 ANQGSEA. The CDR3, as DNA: TGCAGCGTTTCCTCGGCCGTGAGGGGGCGGGACACCGGGGAGCTGTTTTTT. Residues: CSVSSAVRGRDTGELFF.

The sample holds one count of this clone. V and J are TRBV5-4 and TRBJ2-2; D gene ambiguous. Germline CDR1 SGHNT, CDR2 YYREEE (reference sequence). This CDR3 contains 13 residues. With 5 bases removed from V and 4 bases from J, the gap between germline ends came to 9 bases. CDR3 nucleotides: TGTGCCAGCAGAGACGTCGGCACCGGGGAGCTGTTTTTT. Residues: CASRDVGTGELFF.

The CDR3 DNA is TGTGCCATCGCGGCGGGGGGGGGCAGTGGGGTGTCGAACACTGAAGCTTTCTTT. Translating gives CAIAAGGGSGVSNTEAFF. The chain is built from TRBV10-3 and TRBJ1-1, with D possibly TRBD1 on 6 matching bases. The germline V gene encodes CDR1 ENHRY and CDR2 SYGVKD. The CDR3 sequence is 18 residues long. V was cut by 8 bases and J by 1 base, with 26 bases left in between.

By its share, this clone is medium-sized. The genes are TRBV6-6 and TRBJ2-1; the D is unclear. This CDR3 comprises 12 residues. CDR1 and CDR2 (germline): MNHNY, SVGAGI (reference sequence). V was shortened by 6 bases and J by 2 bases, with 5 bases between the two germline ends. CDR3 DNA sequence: TGTGCCAGCAGCTTCCCCTACAATGAGCAGTTCTTC. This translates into CASSFPYNEQFF.

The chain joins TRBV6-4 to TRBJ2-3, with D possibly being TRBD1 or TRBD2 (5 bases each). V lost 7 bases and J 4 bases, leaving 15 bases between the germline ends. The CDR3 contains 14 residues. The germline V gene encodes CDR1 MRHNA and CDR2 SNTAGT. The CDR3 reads CASKLGEWADTQYF. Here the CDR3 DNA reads TGTGCCAGCAAATTGGGGGAGTGGGCAGATACGCAGTATTTT.

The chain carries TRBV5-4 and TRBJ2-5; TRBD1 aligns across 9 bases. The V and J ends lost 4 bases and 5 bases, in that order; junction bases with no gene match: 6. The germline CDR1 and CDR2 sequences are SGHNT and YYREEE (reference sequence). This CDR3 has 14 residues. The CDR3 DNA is TGTGCCAGCAGCCGGGACAGGGCTGGGGAGACCCAGTACTTC. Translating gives CASSRDRAGETQYF.

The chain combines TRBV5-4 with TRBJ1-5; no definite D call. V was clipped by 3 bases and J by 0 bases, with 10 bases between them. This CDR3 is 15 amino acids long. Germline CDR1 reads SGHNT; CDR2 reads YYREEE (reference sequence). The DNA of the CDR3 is TGTGCCAGCAGCTATGACGGGAATAGCAATCAGCCCCAGCATTTT. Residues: CASSYDGNSNQPQHF.

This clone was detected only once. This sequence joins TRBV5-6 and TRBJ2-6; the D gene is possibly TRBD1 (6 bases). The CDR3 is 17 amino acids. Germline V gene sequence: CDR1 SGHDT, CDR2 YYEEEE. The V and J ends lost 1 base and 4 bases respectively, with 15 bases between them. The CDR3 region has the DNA TGTGCCAGCAGCTTGCTTCCAGGGGCGAGCGGGGCCAACGTCCTGACTTTC. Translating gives CASSLLPGASGANVLTF.

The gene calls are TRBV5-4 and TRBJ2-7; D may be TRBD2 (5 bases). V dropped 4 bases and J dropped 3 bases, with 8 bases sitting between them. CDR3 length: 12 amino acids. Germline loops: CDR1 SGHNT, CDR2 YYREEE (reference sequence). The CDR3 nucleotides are TGTGCCAGCAGCCGGGATCTCTACGAGCAGTACTTC. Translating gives CASSRDLYEQYF.

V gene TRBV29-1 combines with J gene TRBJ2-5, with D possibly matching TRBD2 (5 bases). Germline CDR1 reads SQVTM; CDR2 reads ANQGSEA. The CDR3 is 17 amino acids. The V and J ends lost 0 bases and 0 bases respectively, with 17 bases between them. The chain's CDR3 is CSVEDPMDSRYQETQYF. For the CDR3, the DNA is TGCAGCGTTGAAGATCCCATGGACTCTCGGTACCAAGAGACCCAGTACTTC.